Listed below are T cell receptor beta chains from one sample, sequenced in a study of T-cell memory formation after mild COVID-19. TCRdb independently ran MiXCR on the 5' RACE reads; one entry per CDR3 protein. Seen here are roughly 310,000 distinct CDR3 sequences, less than 20% observed once, and the top ten hold approximately 23%. Sequencing input: PBMCs or a T cell subset sorted from them (not recorded which). The receptors come from a man between 18 and 29 years old who had mild COVID-19 (a few samples of this study predate the infection). Cell type and time point are not known. CDR3s include the opening cysteine and the closing phenylalanine or tryptophan. The D gene is left open where the match is weak. Size is stated for part of the rows, as once, few or many counts, or as a class when the clone is expanded.

>.|TRBV24-1|TRBJ1-5|.
CATSKGGEGNQPQHF
TGTGCCACCAGCAAGGGGGGGGAGGGCAATCAGCCCCAGCATTTT
>.|TRBV5-1|TRBJ1-1|.
CASSEGSGGTEAFF
TGCGCCAGCAGCGAGGGGTCTGGGGGCACTGAAGCTTTCTTT
>.|TRBV27|TRBJ1-3|.
CASSRGGASGNTIYF
TGTGCCAGCTCCCGAGGGGGGGCGTCTGGAAACACCATATATTTT
>TRBD1|TRBV2|TRBJ2-4|.
CASSDRGWEAKNIQYF
TGTGCCAGCAGCGACAGGGGCTGGGAAGCCAAAAACATTCAGTACTTC
>TRBD1|TRBV18|TRBJ2-5|few
CASSPETGPQGETQYF
TGTGCCAGCTCACCCGAAACAGGTCCACAGGGGGAGACCCAGTACTTC
>.|TRBV2|TRBJ1-5|few
CASTGKRDQPQHF
TGTGCCAGCACAGGGAAGAGGGATCAGCCCCAGCATTTT
>.|TRBV7-6|TRBJ2-7|many
CASSLGRGDEQYF
TGTGCCAGCAGCTTAGGCAGGGGTGACGAGCAGTACTTC
>.|TRBV30|TRBJ2-3|few
CAWTGDTQYF
TGTGCCTGGACAGGGGATACGCAGTATTTT
>TRBD1|TRBV15|TRBJ2-2|.
CATSSRDRGTGELFF
TGTGCCACCAGCAGCCGGGACAGGGGGACCGGGGAGCTGTTTTTT
>.|TRBV7-2|TRBJ2-3|.
CASSLNLAPDTQYF
TGTGCCAGCAGCCTTAACCTAGCCCCAGATACGCAGTATTTT
>.|TRBV5-1|TRBJ1-1|few
CASSLDSGLNTEAFF
TGCGCCAGCAGCTTGGATTCGGGACTTAACACTGAAGCTTTCTTT
>.|TRBV15|TRBJ2-5|many
CATSRDPLGTQYF
TGTGCCACCAGCAGAGATCCCTTGGGGACCCAGTACTTC
>.|TRBV20-1|TRBJ2-7|few
CSARDRATYEQYF
TGCAGTGCTAGAGATCGGGCAACCTACGAGCAGTACTTC
>TRBD2|TRBV20-1|TRBJ2-1|.
CSASPALAGGMEQFF
TGCAGTGCTAGCCCTGCGCTAGCGGGGGGGATGGAGCAGTTCTTC
>.|TRBV6-5|TRBJ2-3|many
CASSPVGTDTQYF
TGTGCCAGCAGCCCAGTGGGCACAGATACGCAGTATTTT
>.|TRBV7-3|TRBJ1-1|.
CASSLTIGGTTEAFF
TGTGCCAGCAGCTTAACGATTGGGGGGACCACTGAAGCTTTCTTT
>.|TRBV12-3/TRBV12-4|TRBJ2-7|few
CASSLGQLVEQYF
TGTGCCAGCAGTTTAGGACAGTTGGTCGAGCAGTACTTC
>.|TRBV6-6|TRBJ1-2|many
CASTPRPGRSGYTF
TGTGCCAGCACCCCTAGGCCCGGAAGGAGCGGCTACACCTTC
>.|TRBV20-1|TRBJ2-4|few
CSARDGGTKNIQYF
TGCAGTGCTAGAGATGGGGGGACCAAAAACATTCAGTACTTC
>TRBD1|TRBV19|TRBJ1-1|.
CASSRHTGGMNTEAFF
TGTGCCAGTAGTCGCCACACAGGGGGCATGAACACTGAAGCTTTCTTT
>.|TRBV20-1|TRBJ1-6|.
CSARAEVPNSPLHF
TGCAGTGCTAGAGCCGAGGTTCCTAATTCACCCCTCCACTTT
>.|TRBV7-2|TRBJ2-1|few
CASSLLQGHEQFF
TGTGCCAGCAGCTTATTACAGGGCCATGAGCAGTTCTTC
>.|TRBV7-6|TRBJ2-3|.
CASSPGSNTQYF
TGTGCCAGCAGCCCGGGGAGCAATACGCAGTATTTT
>.|TRBV2|TRBJ2-7|.
CASSEAGFSSYEQYF
TGTGCCAGCAGTGAAGCAGGCTTTTCCTCCTACGAGCAGTACTTC
>TRBD2|TRBV4-1|TRBJ2-1|few
CASQSRLAGGNEQFF
TGCGCCAGCCAGAGTCGCCTAGCGGGGGGTAATGAGCAGTTCTTC
>.|TRBV24-1|TRBJ2-1|.
CATSDFGASYNEQFF
TGTGCCACCAGTGATTTCGGGGCCTCCTACAATGAGCAGTTCTTC
>.|TRBV10-3|TRBJ1-2|.
CAISEQVVGYTF
TGTGCCATCAGTGAACAGGTCGTCGGCTACACCTTC
>TRBD1|TRBV25-1|TRBJ1-1|.
CASSGTGSLTEAFF
TGTGCCAGCAGTGGGACAGGGAGTCTCACTGAAGCTTTCTTT
>.|TRBV6-5|TRBJ1-2|.
CASSYQPSYSSNGYTF
TGTGCCAGCAGTTACCAACCTTCGTACAGTTCTAATGGCTACACCTTC
>TRBD1|TRBV2|TRBJ2-1|.
CASSESGAGGYNEQFF
TGTGCCAGCAGTGAATCCGGTGCAGGGGGCTACAATGAGCAGTTCTTC
>.|TRBV7-9|TRBJ2-5|.
CASSSGWHQETQYF
TGTGCCAGCAGCTCCGGATGGCACCAAGAGACCCAGTACTTC
>.|TRBV10-2|TRBJ1-4|.
CASSVDSREKLFF
TGCGCCAGCAGTGTAGACAGCCGTGAAAAACTGTTTTTT
>.|TRBV15|TRBJ2-1|many
CATSRDSGPVRQFF
TGTGCCACCAGCAGAGATTCGGGCCCGGTCAGGCAGTTCTTC
>TRBD1|TRBV5-1|TRBJ1-1|.
CASSLVGTGVTEAFF
TGCGCCAGCAGCTTGGTAGGGACAGGGGTCACTGAAGCTTTCTTT
>.|TRBV6-5|TRBJ1-2|many
CASSYGMGASYGYTF
TGTGCCAGCAGTTACGGTATGGGGGCCAGCTATGGCTACACCTTC
>TRBD2|TRBV5-1|TRBJ2-5|.
CASSLGRGGETQYF
TGCGCCAGCAGCCTCGGGCGGGGGGGAGAGACCCAGTACTTC
>.|TRBV5-1|TRBJ2-3|few
CASSLALADSGDTQYF
TGCGCCAGCAGCTTGGCGTTGGCTGACTCCGGTGATACGCAGTATTTT
>.|TRBV9|TRBJ1-2|few
CASSVTTENYGYTF
TGTGCCAGCAGCGTAACGACGGAAAACTATGGCTACACCTTC
>.|TRBV7-3|TRBJ2-2|few
CASSSTPANTGELFF
TGTGCCAGCAGCTCCACCCCCGCGAACACCGGGGAGCTGTTTTTT
>.|TRBV20-1|TRBJ1-1|.
CSANLDGTEAFF
TGCAGTGCTAATCTGGATGGAACTGAAGCTTTCTTT
>.|TRBV5-1|TRBJ2-1|few
CASSFENEGNEQFF
TGCGCCAGCAGCTTTGAGAATGAAGGGAATGAGCAGTTCTTC
>.|TRBV6-1|TRBJ1-2|.
CASSAPTGMGDYGYTF
TGTGCCAGCAGCGCCCCAACAGGGATGGGAGACTATGGCTACACCTTC
>.|TRBV4-2|TRBJ2-4|.
CASSQDLSRILAKNIQYF
TGTGCCAGCAGCCAAGATCTCAGCAGGATCCTAGCCAAAAACATTCAGTACTTC
>.|TRBV21-1|TRBJ2-1|.
CASSKGRFSYNEQFF
TGTGCCAGCAGCAAAGGAAGGTTCTCCTACAATGAGCAGTTCTTC
>.|TRBV20-1|TRBJ1-1|few
CSASKFRSLWTEAFF
TGCAGTGCTAGTAAGTTCCGGTCCTTGTGGACTGAAGCTTTCTTT